The T cell receptor (beta chain) under discussion was sequenced for a study of blood T cells in healthy people across ages. Alongside a J-beta primer mix, a sample-barcoded 5' primer served in a second PCR lasting about 7 to 12 cycles. TCRdb independently ran MiXCR on the 5' RACE reads; one entry per CDR3 protein. This sample has about 1,500,000 distinct CDR3 sequences; roughly 28% occur once, and the top ten carry about 7.7%. On this clonotype itself: Its antigen is still unknown.

Per-sample yields of isolated PBMCs were at least 6 million. Extractions gave at least 5 micrograms of total RNA per sample. Findings of the study overall: TCR beta diversity correlated strongly with naive T cell percentage.

The CDR3 has 16 amino acids. V lost 3 bases to trimming and J lost 1 base, with 14 bases between them. The germline CDR1 and CDR2 sequences are LNHNV and YYDKDF (reference sequence). The sequenced sample consisted of blood. The chain uses TRBV15 and TRBJ2-3; D not certain. The source is a woman aged 25 to 39 in good health. This CDR3 is CATSSERTFGTDTQYF. The CDR3 bases are TGTGCCACCAGCAGTGAAAGGACCTTCGGCACAGATACGCAGTATTTT.